This passage covers 24 T cell receptor beta chains from one sample sequenced in a study of diagnostic markers for celiac disease. TCRdb reprocessed the reads; each CDR3 protein has one entry and no DNA is given. The sample table includes 1,500 to 2,000 distinct CDR3 sequences. The sequenced sample was either unsorted cells or a sorted T cell fraction (not recorded which). The receptors here all came from a human donor. This table probably holds off-target reads from a library built for another chain.

The chain employs TRBV12-3 or TRBV12-4 and TRBJ1-1; TCRdb's D call of TRBD1 is untestable without DNA. This CDR3 comprises 13 residues. Here the CDR3 reads CASGGRGGTEAFF.

V is TRBV15 and J is TRBJ1-1. Per germline, CDR1 LNHNV and CDR2 YYDKDF (reference sequence). The CDR3 has 13 amino acids. The CDR3 region is CATSRVVNTEAFF.

The CDR3 sequence is CASTLGQGAADEQFF. The chain employs TRBV7-9 and TRBJ2-1; as DNA is missing, the TRBD1 call by TCRdb cannot be tested. The V gene's germline CDR1 is SEHNR and CDR2 FQNEAQ (reference sequence). CDR3 length: 15 residues.

V gene TRBV19 combines with J gene TRBJ2-1; TCRdb selects TRBD1, and the lack of DNA leaves this call unchecked. The CDR3 extends over 17 amino acids. Germline lookup yields CDR1 LNHDA and CDR2 SQIVND (reference sequence). CDR3 residues: CASKPSPGPDSYNEQFF.

Its frequency marks this clonotype as large. CDR3 sequence: CSASLGFGNQPQHF. The chain couples TRBV20-1 to TRBJ1-5. This CDR3 contains 14 residues. Germline CDR1 is DFQATT and CDR2 is SNEGSKA (reference sequence).

The rearrangement uses TRBV18 and TRBJ2-7; with no DNA, the TCRdb D assignment of TRBD2 cannot be verified. Germline values: CDR1 KGHSH, CDR2 LQKENI. The CDR3 length is 14 residues. This chain's CDR3 is CASSPLAGGYEQYF.

This chain's CDR3 is CASSFGGGQGNQPQHF. V gene TRBV7-2 combines with J gene TRBJ1-5; TCRdb designates TRBD1, a call that cannot be tested without DNA. Germline V gene sequence: CDR1 SGHTA, CDR2 FQGNSA. This CDR3 region has 16 residues.

The J gene is TRBJ2-2, the V gene TRBV19. Germline CDR1 LNHDA, CDR2 SQIVND (reference sequence). The CDR3 spans 14 residues. This CDR3 reads CASSMTAAAGELFF.

The chain is built from TRBV20-1 and TRBJ1-5; TCRdb selects TRBD1, and the lack of DNA leaves this call unchecked. Germline-derived CDR1 and CDR2 are DFQATT and SNEGSKA (reference sequence). The CDR3 has 13 residues. CDR3 sequence reads: CSARLGQASPQHF.

This chain connects TRBV6-6 to TRBJ2-1; TCRdb proposes TRBD2, but this gene call is untestable without DNA. CDR1 and CDR2 (germline): MNHNY, SVGAGI (reference sequence). The CDR3 is 15 amino acids. This CDR3 is CASEPKRAGVYEQFF.

The gene calls are TRBV30 and TRBJ1-5. Germline V gene sequence: CDR1 GTSNPN, CDR2 SVGIG (reference sequence). The CDR3 is made up of 15 amino acids. CDR3 amino acids: CAWSVAQSRNQPQHF.

This chain links TRBV2 with TRBJ2-1; there is no DNA to check the TCRdb D call of TRBD1. The CDR3 sequence is 12 residues long. Germline-derived CDR1 and CDR2 are SNHLY and FYNNEI. The CDR3 loop is CASTGTGYVQFF.

In terms of frequency, this clonotype is large. J is TRBJ2-1 and V is TRBV7-7; TCRdb designates TRBD1, a call that cannot be tested without DNA. Per the germline V gene, CDR1 is SSHAT and CDR2 is FNYEAQ (reference sequence). The CDR3 extends over 15 amino acids. The CDR3 protein is CASSVSGGSYNEQFF.

Here the CDR3 reads CSARAGTSGPYEQYF. The rearrangement uses TRBV20-1 and TRBJ2-7; as DNA is missing, the TRBD2 call by TCRdb cannot be tested. The V gene's germline CDR1 is DFQATT and CDR2 SNEGSKA (reference sequence). CDR3 length: 15 amino acids.

The V and J genes are TRBV25-1 and TRBJ2-7; the D call of TRBD1 rests on TCRdb alone, since no DNA is present to check it. Germline CDR1 reads MGHDK; CDR2 reads SYGVNS. The CDR3 spans 15 residues. CDR3: CASSEGPGPYYEQYF.

The gene calls are TRBV5-1 and TRBJ1-2; TCRdb selects TRBD1, and the lack of DNA leaves this call unchecked. This CDR3 region has 13 residues. Germline V gene data show CDR1 as SGHRS and CDR2 as YFSETQ. The CDR3 region is CASSTGAFYGYTF. The full variable domain, its missing parts supplied by reference TRBV5-1 and TRBJ1-2, is KAGVTQTPRYLIKTRGQQVTLSCSPISGHRSVSWYQQTPGQGLQFLFEYFSETQRNKGNFPGRFSGRQFSNSRSEMNVSTLELGDSALYLCASSTGAFYGYTFGSGTRLTVV.

This clonotype is classed as large (0.1 to 1%) by frequency. This chain uses TRBV12-3 or TRBV12-4 with TRBJ2-5. CDR3 length: 13 amino acids. The CDR3: CASSSLVGETQYF.

This chain connects TRBV5-1 to TRBJ1-1; TCRdb outputs TRBD1, but without DNA this stays unchecked. This CDR3 is 16 amino acids long. Germline lookup yields CDR1 SGHRS and CDR2 YFSETQ. This chain's CDR3 is CASCPGTGGMCTEAFF.

The chain carries TRBV20-1 and TRBJ2-3. The germline CDR1 and CDR2 sequences are DFQATT and SNEGSKA (reference sequence). There are 13 residues in the CDR3. CDR3 residues: CSARAQMGNTQYF.

V usage is TRBV5-1 and J usage is TRBJ2-7; as DNA is missing, the TRBD1 call by TCRdb cannot be tested. CDR1 and CDR2 (germline): SGHRS, YFSETQ. The CDR3 loop spans 15 amino acids. CDR3: CASSLEGQGVDEQYF.

This clonotype counts as medium-sized by frequency. The chain couples TRBV30 to TRBJ1-2; TCRdb lists TRBD1, though no DNA is available to test this call. Germline CDR1 reads GTSNPN; CDR2 reads SVGIG (reference sequence). This CDR3 spans 13 amino acids. CDR3 residues: CAWSVSGAYGYTF.

The chain has TRBV5-1 and TRBJ1-1; the D call of TRBD1 rests on TCRdb alone, since no DNA is present to check it. Looked up from germline, CDR1 is SGHRS and CDR2 is YFSETQ. The CDR3 covers 13 residues. CDR3 in amino acids: CASSPGGASEAFF. Drawing the rest from reference TRBV5-1 and TRBJ1-1, the complete variable domain is KAGVTQTPRYLIKTRGQQVTLSCSPISGHRSVSWYQQTPGQGLQFLFEYFSETQRNKGNFPGRFSGRQFSNSRSEMNVSTLELGDSALYLCASSPGGASEAFFGQGTRLTVV.

This clonotype is called medium-sized (0.01 to 0.1%) based on its frequency. V usage is TRBV28 and J usage is TRBJ1-5; without DNA, the TCRdb call of TRBD1 cannot be checked. The germline gives CDR1 MDHEN, CDR2 SYDVKM. CDR3 length: 13 residues. CDR3: CASTPSGAQPQHF.

The chain carries TRBV20-1 and TRBJ2-1; with no DNA, the TCRdb D assignment of TRBD2 cannot be verified. Germline values: CDR1 DFQATT, CDR2 SNEGSKA (reference sequence). The CDR3 runs to 12 residues. CDR3 amino acids: CSVLEGPNEQFF.